These T cell receptor beta chains were read from a single sample in a study of cytomegalovirus exposure and HLA in healthy donors. Some clones are missing from TCRdb's copy, which holds only in-frame ones; the method was immunoSEQ multiplex PCR. The table lists 140,000 to 150,000 clones, roughly 10% of them singletons, with 1.5% to 2% in the top ten. The sequencing sample was made of PBMCs. The receptors were sampled from a male donor in good health and CMV-seronegative. Each CDR3 is given with its conserved first and last residue. A D gene is named only where the DNA matches it firmly. Size is stated for part of the rows, as once, few or many counts, or as a class when the clone is expanded.

J gene | V gene | clone size | D gene | CDR3 protein | CDR3 DNA
TRBJ2-7 | TRBV5-5 | NA | NA | CASSYRDRGREQYF | TGTGCCAGCAGCTACCGGGACCGAGGGAGGGAGCAGTACTTC
TRBJ1-6 | TRBV9 | NA | TRBD1 | CASSVGTGFGSPLHF | TGTGCCAGCAGCGTTGGGACAGGGTTTGGATCACCCCTCCACTTT
TRBJ2-3 | TRBV6-1 | NA | NA | CASSEAPGVGTDTQYF | TGTGCCAGCAGTGAAGCCCCCGGGGTCGGTACAGATACGCAGTATTTT
TRBJ1-6 | TRBV5-6 | NA | TRBD1 | CASSFPDRGFEGYNSPLHF | TGTGCCAGCAGCTTTCCCGACAGGGGCTTCGAAGGGTATAATTCACCCCTCCACTTT
TRBJ2-2 | TRBV4-2 | NA | NA | CASSQDQTGGELFF | TGTGCCAGCAGCCAGGACCAAACGGGAGGGGAGCTGTTTTTT
TRBJ1-4 | TRBV4-1 | few | TRBD1 | CASSRTGGREKLFF | TGCGCCAGCAGCCGGACAGGGGGTCGGGAAAAACTGTTTTTT
TRBJ1-3 | TRBV5-6 | few | NA | CASSLQGRLGNTIYF | TGTGCCAGCAGCTTACAGGGTCGGCTCGGGAACACCATATATTTT
TRBJ2-5 | TRBV4-1 | NA | TRBD2 | CASSQLLAGGSQETQYF | TGCGCCAGCAGCCAGTTGCTAGCGGGAGGTTCCCAAGAGACCCAGTACTTC
TRBJ2-2 | TRBV9 | few | NA | CASSVVGTPYTGELFF | TGTGCCAGCAGCGTAGTTGGGACACCCTACACCGGGGAGCTGTTTTTT
TRBJ1-1 | TRBV29-1 | few | NA | CSVEDRVAFF | TGCAGCGTTGAAGACCGGGTCGCTTTCTTT
TRBJ2-4 | TRBV28 | few | TRBD1 | CASSLVGDRAGGNIQYF | TGTGCCAGCAGTTTAGTGGGGGACAGAGCCGGCGGAAACATTCAGTACTTC